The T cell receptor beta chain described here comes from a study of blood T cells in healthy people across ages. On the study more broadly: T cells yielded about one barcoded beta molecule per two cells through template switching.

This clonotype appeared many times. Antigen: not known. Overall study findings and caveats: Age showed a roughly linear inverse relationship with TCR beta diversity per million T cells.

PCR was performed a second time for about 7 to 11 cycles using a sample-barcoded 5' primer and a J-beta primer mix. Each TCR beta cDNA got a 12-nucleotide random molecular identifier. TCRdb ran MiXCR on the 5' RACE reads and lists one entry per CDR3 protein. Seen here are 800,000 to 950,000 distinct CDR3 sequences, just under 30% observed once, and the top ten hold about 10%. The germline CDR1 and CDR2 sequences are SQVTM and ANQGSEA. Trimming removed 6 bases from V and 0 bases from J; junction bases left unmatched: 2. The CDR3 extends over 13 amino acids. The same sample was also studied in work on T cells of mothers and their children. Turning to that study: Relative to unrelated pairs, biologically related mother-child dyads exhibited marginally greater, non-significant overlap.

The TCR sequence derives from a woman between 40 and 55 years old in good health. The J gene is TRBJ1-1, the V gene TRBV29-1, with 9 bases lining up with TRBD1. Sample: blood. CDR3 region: CSVTGGLNTEAFF. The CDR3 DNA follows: TGCAGCGTCACAGGGGGCCTGAACACTGAAGCTTTCTTT. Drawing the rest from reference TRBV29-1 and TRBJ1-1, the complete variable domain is SAVISQKPSRDICQRGTSLTIQCQVDSQVTMMFWYRQQPGQSLTLIATANQGSEATYESGFVIDKFPISRPNLTFSTLTVSNMSPEDSSIYLCSVTGGLNTEAFFGQGTRLTVV.